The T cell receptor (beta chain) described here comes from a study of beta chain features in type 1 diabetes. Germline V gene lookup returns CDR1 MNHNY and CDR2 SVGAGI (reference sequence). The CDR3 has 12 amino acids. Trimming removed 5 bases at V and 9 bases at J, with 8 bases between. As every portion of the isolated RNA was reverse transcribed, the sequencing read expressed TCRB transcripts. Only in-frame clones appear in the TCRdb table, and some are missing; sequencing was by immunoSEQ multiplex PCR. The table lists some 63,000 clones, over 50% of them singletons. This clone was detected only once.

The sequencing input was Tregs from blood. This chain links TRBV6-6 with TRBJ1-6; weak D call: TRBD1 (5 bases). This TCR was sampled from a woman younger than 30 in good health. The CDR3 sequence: CASSTGVSPLHF. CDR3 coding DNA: TGTGCCAGCAGTACGGGGGTTTCACCCCTCCACTTT.